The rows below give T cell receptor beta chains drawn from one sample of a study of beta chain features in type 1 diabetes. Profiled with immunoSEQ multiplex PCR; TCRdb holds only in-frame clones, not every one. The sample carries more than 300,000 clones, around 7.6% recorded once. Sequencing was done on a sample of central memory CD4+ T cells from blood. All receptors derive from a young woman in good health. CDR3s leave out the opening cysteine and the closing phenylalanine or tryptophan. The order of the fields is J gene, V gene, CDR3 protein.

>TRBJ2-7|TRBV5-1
ASSLTSTKVEQY
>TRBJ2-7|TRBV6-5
ASSDRVPVYEQY
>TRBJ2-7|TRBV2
ASSDDRGRGEQY
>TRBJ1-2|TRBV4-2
ASSQDRAGNGYT
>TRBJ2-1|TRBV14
ASSQEGTGRSYNEQF
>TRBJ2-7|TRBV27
ASSLGSAGTGAHEQY
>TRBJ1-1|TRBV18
ASSPPGTNTEAF
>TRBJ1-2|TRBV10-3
AISTGLNSGYT
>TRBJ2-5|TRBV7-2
ASSSDMYQETQY
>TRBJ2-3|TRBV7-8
ASSFLNRGSTDTQY
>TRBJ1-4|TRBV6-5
ASRKTGLGEKLF
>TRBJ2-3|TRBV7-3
ASSFKGARDTQY
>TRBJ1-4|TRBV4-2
ASSHGFSVGTPTNEKLF
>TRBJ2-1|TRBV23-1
ASSQGNEQF
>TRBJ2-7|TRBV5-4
ASSLASSGAYEQY
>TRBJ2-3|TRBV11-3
ASSTTGGTDTQY
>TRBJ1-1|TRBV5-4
ASSFDPGRRNTEAF
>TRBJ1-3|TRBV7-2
ASSLDPGTTGNTIY
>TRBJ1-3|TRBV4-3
ASSQEPYFSGNTIY
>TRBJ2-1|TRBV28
ASSRTSGRAGVF
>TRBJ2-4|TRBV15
ATSTGLAAGRDIQY
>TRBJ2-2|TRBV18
ASSPVAGELF
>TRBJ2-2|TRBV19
ASILNGASFTGELF
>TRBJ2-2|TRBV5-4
ASSTGLVVTTGELF
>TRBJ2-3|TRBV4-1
ASSQEGSGGTQY
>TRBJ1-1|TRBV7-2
ASRPHAGADTEAF
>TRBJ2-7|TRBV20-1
SARGYEQY
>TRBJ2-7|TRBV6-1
ASSVEGPPYEQY
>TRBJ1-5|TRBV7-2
ASSLKPGGNQPQH
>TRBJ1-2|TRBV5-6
ASSYQRQGYT
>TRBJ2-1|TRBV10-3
ASTSGYNEQF
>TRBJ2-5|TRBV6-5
ASSDRNMAQY
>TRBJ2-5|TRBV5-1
ASSNGLQETQY
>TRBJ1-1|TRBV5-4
ASSVPGQGGTEAF
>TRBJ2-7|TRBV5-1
ASMATPGTYEQY
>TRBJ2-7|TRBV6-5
ASSRPGGGQDEQY
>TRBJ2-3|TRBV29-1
SVESDSSTDTQY
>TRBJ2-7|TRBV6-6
ASRRQGDNEQY
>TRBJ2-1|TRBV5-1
ASSLVGSSGTYNEQF
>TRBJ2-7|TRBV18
ASSPKTGSSYEQY
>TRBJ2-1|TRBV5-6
ASSRIAVYEQF
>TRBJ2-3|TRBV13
ASSLTGGATDTQY
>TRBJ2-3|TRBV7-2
ASSVDRGSTDTQY
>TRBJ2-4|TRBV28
ASFAGVGNIQY
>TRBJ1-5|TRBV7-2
ASSLLNQPQH
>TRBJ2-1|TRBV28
ASNSQGASGRNEQF
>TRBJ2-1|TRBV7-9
ASSSRLLDEQF
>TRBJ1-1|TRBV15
ATSRNSNTEAF
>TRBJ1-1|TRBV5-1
ASSLEGNSNTEAF
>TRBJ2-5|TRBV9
ASSERRRRQETQY